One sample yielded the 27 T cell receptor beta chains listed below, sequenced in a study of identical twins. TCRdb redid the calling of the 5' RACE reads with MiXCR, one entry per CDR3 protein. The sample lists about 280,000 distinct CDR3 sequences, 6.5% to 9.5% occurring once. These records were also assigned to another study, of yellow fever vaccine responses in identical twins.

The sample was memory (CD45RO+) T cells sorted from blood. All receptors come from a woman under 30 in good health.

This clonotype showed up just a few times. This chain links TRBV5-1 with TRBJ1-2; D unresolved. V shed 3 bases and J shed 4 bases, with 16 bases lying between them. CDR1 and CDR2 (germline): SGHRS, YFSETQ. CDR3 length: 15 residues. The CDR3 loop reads CASSYAGGDSYGYTF. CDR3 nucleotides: TGCGCCAGCAGCTACGCCGGTGGGGATAGCTATGGCTACACCTTC.

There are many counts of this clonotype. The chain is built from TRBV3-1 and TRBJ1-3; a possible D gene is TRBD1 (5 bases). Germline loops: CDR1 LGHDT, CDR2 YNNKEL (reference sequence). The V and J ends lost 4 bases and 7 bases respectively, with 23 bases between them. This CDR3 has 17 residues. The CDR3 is CASSLREGRTSGNTIYF. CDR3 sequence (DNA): TGTGCCAGCAGCCTTCGGGAGGGGAGAACTTCGGGGAACACCATATATTTT.

The CDR3 region is CATSKGWDSMNTEAFF. The CDR3 DNA reads TGTGCCACCTCGAAAGGGTGGGATTCCATGAACACTGAAGCTTTCTTT. The chain is built from TRBV19 and TRBJ1-1; D gene ambiguous. The germline V gene has CDR1 LNHDA and CDR2 SQIVND (reference sequence). V gave up 10 bases and J gave up 0 bases, with 21 bases separating them. The CDR3 is 16 residues long.

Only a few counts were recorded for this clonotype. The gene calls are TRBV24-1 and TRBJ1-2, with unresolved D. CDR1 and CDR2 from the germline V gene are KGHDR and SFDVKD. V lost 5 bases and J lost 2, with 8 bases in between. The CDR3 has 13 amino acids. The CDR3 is CATSVGGNYGYTF. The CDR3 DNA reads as TGTGCCACCAGTGTCGGAGGGAACTATGGCTACACCTTC.

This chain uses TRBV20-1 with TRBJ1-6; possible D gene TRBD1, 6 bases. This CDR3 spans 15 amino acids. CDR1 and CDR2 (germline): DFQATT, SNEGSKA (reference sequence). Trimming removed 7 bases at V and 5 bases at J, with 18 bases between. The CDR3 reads CSGAVGGQDNSPLHF. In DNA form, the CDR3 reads TGCAGTGGAGCTGTCGGGGGGCAGGATAATTCACCCCTCCACTTT.

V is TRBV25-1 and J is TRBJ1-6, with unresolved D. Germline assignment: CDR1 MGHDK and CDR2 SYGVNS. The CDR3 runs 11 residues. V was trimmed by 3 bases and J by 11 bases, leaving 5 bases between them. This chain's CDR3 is CASSDGAPLHF. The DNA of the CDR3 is TGTGCCAGCAGTGACGGGGCACCCCTCCACTTT. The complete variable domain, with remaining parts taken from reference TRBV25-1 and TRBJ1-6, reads EADIYQTPRYLVIGTGKKITLECSQTMGHDKMYWYQQDPGMELHLIHYSYGVNSTEKGDLSSESTVSRIRTEHFPLTLESARPSHTSQYLCASSDGAPLHFGNGTRLTVT.

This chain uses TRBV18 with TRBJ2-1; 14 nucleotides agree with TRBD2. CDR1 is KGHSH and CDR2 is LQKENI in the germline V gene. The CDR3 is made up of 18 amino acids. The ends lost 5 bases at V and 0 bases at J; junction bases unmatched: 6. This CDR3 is CASSSGLAGGTSYNEQFF. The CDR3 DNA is TGTGCCAGCTCATCTGGACTAGCGGGGGGAACCTCCTACAATGAGCAGTTCTTC.

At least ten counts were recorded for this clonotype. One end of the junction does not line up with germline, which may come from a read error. The CDR3 loop reads CSAREDTQYF. The CDR3 DNA follows: TGCAGTGCCAGAGAAGATACGCAGTATTTT. The genes are TRBV20-1 and TRBJ2-3, with unresolved D. The CDR3 spans 10 residues. CDR1 and CDR2 (germline): DFQATT, SNEGSKA (reference sequence).

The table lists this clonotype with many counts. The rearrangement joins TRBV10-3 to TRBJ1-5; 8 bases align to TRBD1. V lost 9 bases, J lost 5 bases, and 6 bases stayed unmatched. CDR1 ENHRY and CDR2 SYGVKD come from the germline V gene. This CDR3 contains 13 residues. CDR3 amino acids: CAISQGVDQPQHF. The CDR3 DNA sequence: TGTGCCATTTCACAGGGGGTGGATCAGCCCCAGCATTTT.

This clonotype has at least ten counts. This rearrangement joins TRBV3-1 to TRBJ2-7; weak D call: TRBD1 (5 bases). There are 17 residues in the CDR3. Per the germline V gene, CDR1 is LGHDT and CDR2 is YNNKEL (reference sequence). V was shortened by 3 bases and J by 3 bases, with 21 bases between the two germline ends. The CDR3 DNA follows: TGTGCCAGCAGCCAGACCCCAGCTCCACCGCAGGGCTACGAGCAGTACTTC. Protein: CASSQTPAPPQGYEQYF.

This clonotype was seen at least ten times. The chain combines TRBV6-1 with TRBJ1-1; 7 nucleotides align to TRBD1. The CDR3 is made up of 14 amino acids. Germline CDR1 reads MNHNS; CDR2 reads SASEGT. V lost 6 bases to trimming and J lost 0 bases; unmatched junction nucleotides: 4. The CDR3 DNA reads TGTGCCAGCAGACGGGACAGCCTGAACACTGAAGCTTTCTTT. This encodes CASRRDSLNTEAFF.

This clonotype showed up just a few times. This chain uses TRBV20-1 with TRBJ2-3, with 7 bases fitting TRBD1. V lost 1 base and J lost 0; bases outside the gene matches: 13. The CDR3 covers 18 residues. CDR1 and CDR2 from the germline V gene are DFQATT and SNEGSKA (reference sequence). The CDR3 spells CSARVRGLGGLSTDTQYF. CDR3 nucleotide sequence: TGCAGTGCTAGAGTAAGGGGGCTTGGAGGCCTAAGCACAGATACGCAGTATTTT.

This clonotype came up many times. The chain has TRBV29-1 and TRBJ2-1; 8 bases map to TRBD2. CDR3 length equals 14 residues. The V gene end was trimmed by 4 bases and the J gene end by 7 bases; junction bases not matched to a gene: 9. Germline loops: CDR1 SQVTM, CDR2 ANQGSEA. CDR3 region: CSVGPHGRGNEQFF. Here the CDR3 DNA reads TGCAGCGTTGGACCCCACGGGAGGGGGAATGAGCAGTTCTTC.

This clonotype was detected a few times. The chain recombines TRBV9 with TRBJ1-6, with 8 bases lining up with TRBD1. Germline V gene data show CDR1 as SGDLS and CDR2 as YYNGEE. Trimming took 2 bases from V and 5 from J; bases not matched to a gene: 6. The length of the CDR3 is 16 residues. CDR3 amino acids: CASSVDRGYDNSPLHF. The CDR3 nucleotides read TGTGCCAGCAGCGTCGACAGGGGTTACGATAATTCACCCCTCCACTTT.

DNA of the CDR3: TGCAGCGTTGAAGATCAGGCAGGCGAAGCTTTCTTT. Protein: CSVEDQAGEAFF. V is TRBV29-1 and J is TRBJ1-1, with unresolved D. This CDR3 is 12 amino acids long. The V end lost 0 bases, the J end lost 8 bases, and 10 bases lay between the germline ends. CDR1 and CDR2 (germline): SQVTM, ANQGSEA.

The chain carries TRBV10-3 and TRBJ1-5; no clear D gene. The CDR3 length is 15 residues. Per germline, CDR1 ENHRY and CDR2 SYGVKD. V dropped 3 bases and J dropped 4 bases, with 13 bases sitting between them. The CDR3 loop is CAISETHSANQPQHF. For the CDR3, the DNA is TGTGCCATCAGTGAAACCCACAGTGCTAATCAGCCCCAGCATTTT.

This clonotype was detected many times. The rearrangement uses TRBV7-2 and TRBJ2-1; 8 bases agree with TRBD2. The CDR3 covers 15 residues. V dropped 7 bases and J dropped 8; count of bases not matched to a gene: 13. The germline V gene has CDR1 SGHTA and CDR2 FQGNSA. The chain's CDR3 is CASTQRGGVLHEQFF. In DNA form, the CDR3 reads TGTGCCAGCACCCAACGGGGGGGGGTACTCCATGAGCAGTTCTTC.

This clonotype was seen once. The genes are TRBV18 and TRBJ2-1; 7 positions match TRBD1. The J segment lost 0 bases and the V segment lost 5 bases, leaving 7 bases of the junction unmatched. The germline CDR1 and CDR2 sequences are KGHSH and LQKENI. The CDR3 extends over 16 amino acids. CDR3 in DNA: TGTGCCAGCTCAGGTTCGGGACAGTTCTCCTACAATGAGCAGTTCTTC. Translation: CASSGSGQFSYNEQFF.

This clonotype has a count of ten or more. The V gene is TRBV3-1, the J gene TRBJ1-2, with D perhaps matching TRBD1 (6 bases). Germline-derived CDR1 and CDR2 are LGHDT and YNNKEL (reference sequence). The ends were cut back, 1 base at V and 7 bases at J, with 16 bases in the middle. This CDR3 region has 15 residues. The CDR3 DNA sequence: TGTGCCAGCAGCCAAGCGGGACAAGGGACCATTGGCTACACCTTC. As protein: CASSQAGQGTIGYTF.

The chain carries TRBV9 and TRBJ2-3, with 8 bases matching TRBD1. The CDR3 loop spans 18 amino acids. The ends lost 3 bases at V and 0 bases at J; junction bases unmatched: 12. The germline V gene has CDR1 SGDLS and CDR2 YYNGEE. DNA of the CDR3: TGTGCCAGCAGCGCCCAAGGGACAGGTTTATCTAGCACAGATACGCAGTATTTT. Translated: CASSAQGTGLSSTDTQYF.

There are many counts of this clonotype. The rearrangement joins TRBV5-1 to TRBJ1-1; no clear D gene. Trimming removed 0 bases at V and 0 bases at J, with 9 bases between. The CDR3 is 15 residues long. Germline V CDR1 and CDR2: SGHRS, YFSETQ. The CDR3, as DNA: TGCGCCAGCAGCTTGGCCGGACTCATGAACACTGAAGCTTTCTTT. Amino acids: CASSLAGLMNTEAFF.

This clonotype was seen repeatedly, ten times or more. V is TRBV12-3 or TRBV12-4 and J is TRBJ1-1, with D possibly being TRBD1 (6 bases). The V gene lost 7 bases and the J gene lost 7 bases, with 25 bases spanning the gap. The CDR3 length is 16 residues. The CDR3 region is CASIPRVGQPGGEAFF. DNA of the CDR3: TGTGCCAGCATCCCCCGGGTCGGACAGCCAGGAGGTGAAGCTTTCTTT.

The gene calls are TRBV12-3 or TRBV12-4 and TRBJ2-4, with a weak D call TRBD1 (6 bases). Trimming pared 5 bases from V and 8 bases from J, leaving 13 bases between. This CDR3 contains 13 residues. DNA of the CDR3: TGTGCCAGCAGTCTGGACAGTGAGGACATTCAGTACTTC. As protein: CASSLDSEDIQYF.

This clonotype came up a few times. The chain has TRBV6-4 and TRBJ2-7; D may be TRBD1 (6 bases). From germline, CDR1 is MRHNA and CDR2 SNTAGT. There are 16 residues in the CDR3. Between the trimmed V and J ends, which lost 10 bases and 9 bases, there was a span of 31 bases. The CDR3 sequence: CATSKVVDRPWGGQYV. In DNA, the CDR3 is TGTGCCACCTCAAAGGTCGTAGACAGGCCGTGGGGCGGGCAGTACGTC.

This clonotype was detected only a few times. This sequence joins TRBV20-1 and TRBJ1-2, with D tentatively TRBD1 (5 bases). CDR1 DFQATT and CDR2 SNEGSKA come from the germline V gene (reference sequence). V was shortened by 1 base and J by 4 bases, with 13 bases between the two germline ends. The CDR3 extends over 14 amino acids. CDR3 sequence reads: CSARVPTVFYGYTF. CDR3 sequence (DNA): TGCAGTGCTAGAGTCCCGACAGTGTTCTATGGCTACACCTTC.

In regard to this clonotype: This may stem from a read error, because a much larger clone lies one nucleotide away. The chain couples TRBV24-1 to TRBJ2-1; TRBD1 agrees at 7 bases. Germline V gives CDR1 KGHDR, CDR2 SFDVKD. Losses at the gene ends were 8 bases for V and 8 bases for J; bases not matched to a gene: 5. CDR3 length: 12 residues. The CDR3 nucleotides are TGTGCCACCAAGGACAGGATACATGAGCAGTTCTTC. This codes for CATKDRIHEQFF.

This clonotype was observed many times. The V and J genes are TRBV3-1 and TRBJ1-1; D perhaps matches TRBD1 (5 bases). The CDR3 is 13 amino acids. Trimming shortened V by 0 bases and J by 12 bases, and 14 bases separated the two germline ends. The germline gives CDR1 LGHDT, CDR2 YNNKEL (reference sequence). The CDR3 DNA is TGTGCCAGCAGCCAAGATATAGACAGCTTGTCTTTCTTT. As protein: CASSQDIDSLSFF.